This entry describes one TCR beta chain. The protocol was immunoSEQ multiplex PCR, while the TCRdb copy is restricted to in-frame clones and leaves out a portion. The sample carries roughly 88,000 clones, about two thirds recorded once. The CDR3 runs 13 residues. From germline, CDR1 is SGDLS and CDR2 YYNGEE. The trim removed 5 bases at V and 2 bases at J, leaving 4 bases unmatched. This sample is drawn from a study of blood T cell repertoires in COVID-19. The sequenced material came from peripheral blood. V and J are TRBV9 and TRBJ2-7; 7 nucleotides align to TRBD1. The sequence derives from a woman aged 55-75 years in a cohort sampled during active or convalescent COVID-19. CDR3 loop: CASSGDRAYEQYF. In DNA, the CDR3 is TGTGCCAGCAGTGGGGACAGAGCCTACGAGCAGTACTTC.